The rows below give T cell receptor beta chains drawn from one sample of a study of Ad26.COV2.S vaccination and SARS-CoV-2 variants. Assay: immunoSEQ multiplex PCR; the TCRdb copy retains only in-frame clones and omits some. The data contain roughly 150,000 clones, roughly 85% of them singletons. Sequencing was performed on peripheral blood, taken after recovery from COVID-19. The receptors were gathered from a human donor who had recovered from COVID-19. Each CDR3 is given with its conserved first and last residue. The D gene is left open where the match is weak. The listing skips clone size in some rows; elsewhere it reads once, few, many or a size class.

>NA|TRBV5-1|TRBJ2-6|NA
TGCGCCAGCAGCTTGGGAGGGGTTACTGGGGCCAACGTCCTGACTTTC
CASSLGGVTGANVLTF
>NA|TRBV28|TRBJ2-1|NA
TGTGCCAGCAGTTTGCTCCGCTCCTACAATGAGCAGTTCTTC
CASSLLRSYNEQFF
>NA|TRBV5-1|TRBJ2-5|TRBD1
TGCGCCAGCAGCAAACGCCCGACCGGGACAGGTCTCGTGACCCAGTACTTC
CASSKRPTGTGLVTQYF
>NA|TRBV29-1|TRBJ1-1|NA
TGCAGCGTTGAAGATGCGAGGGTCAGTTGGAACACTGAAGCTTTCTTT
CSVEDARVSWNTEAFF
>NA|TRBV7-2|TRBJ2-7|TRBD2
TGTGCCAGCAGCTCGACTAGCGGGGGGGCCTACGAGCAGTACTTC
CASSSTSGGAYEQYF
>NA|TRBV19|TRBJ2-7|TRBD1
TGTGCCAGTAGCCCCGGGACAGGGCTCTACGAGCAGTACTTC
CASSPGTGLYEQYF
>NA|TRBV4-1|TRBJ1-4|NA
TGCGCCAGCAGCCATAGCCGCTCTTTGGGACACCTTAATGAAAAACTGTTTTTT
CASSHSRSLGHLNEKLFF
>NA|TRBV24-1|TRBJ2-1|NA
TGTGCCACCAGTGATTCCGGGACCCAATACAATGAGCAGTTCTTC
CATSDSGTQYNEQFF
>once|TRBV30|TRBJ1-2|NA
TGTGCCTGGTCCTTCGAAACTAACTATGGCTACACCTTC
CAWSFETNYGYTF
>once|TRBV28|TRBJ2-1|TRBD2
TGTGCCAGCAACCCCACTCTAGCGGGCCCCTACAATGAGCAGTTCTTC
CASNPTLAGPYNEQFF
>once|TRBV5-6|TRBJ2-7|NA
TGTGCCAGCAGCCCCAGACCCTGGGACGAGCAGTACTTC
CASSPRPWDEQYF
>NA|TRBV7-2|TRBJ2-3|NA
TGTGCCAGCAGCCCTAACCCGGGACTGAGCACAGATACGCAGTATTTT
CASSPNPGLSTDTQYF
>NA|TRBV4-1|TRBJ1-1|NA
TGCGCCAGCAGCCCAAAAGGGGACTGGAACACTGAAGCTTTCTTT
CASSPKGDWNTEAFF
>NA|TRBV2|TRBJ2-1|TRBD1
TGTGCCAGCAGTGAAGTAGGACAGGGGTCTCATGAGCAGTTCTTC
CASSEVGQGSHEQFF
>NA|TRBV28|TRBJ2-5|NA
TGTGCCAGCAGCCTAAGGGAGTTGGGGCAAGAGACCCAGTACTTC
CASSLRELGQETQYF
>NA|TRBV7-2|TRBJ1-4|NA
TGTGCCAGCAGCTTAGGAGGGGGTAATGAAAAACTGTTTTTT
CASSLGGGNEKLFF
>few|TRBV7-6|TRBJ1-3|NA
TGTGCCAGCAGCGATCCTGGCAGGGACTCTGGAAACACCATATATTTT
CASSDPGRDSGNTIYF
>NA|TRBV28|TRBJ1-1|NA
TGTGCCAGCAGTCCCGTGGTTCCCGGGCCTAACACTGAAGCTTTCTTT
CASSPVVPGPNTEAFF
>NA|TRBV3-1/TRBV3-2|TRBJ1-1|TRBD1
TGTGCCAGCAGCCAAGCCACAGGGGACGGGAACACTGAAGCTTTCTTT
CASSQATGDGNTEAFF
>NA|TRBV5-5|TRBJ1-4|NA
TGTGCCAGCAGCTTCGTGGGGAGTAATAATGAAAAACTGTTTTTT
CASSFVGSNNEKLFF
>NA|TRBV19|TRBJ2-7|NA
TGTGCCAGTAGTGTCGGGACACTGCACTACGAGCAGTACTTC
CASSVGTLHYEQYF
>NA|TRBV5-1|TRBJ2-1|NA
TGCGCCAGCAACCAAGGAAACGGGGAAGAGCAGTTCTTC
CASNQGNGEEQFF
>NA|TRBV19|TRBJ1-6|TRBD1
TGTGCCAGTAGTACCCTCGGACAGGGGGGTTCACCCCTCCACTTT
CASSTLGQGGSPLHF
>NA|TRBV4-3|TRBJ2-3|TRBD2
TGCGCCAGCAGCCAAGAGACGGGACTAGCTGCAGATACGCAGTATTTT
CASSQETGLAADTQYF
>NA|TRBV7-9|TRBJ2-3|NA
TGTGCCAGCAGCTTAGGTGTCTTGGCCACAGATACGCAGTATTTT
CASSLGVLATDTQYF
>once|TRBV21-1|TRBJ1-2|NA
TGTGCCAGCATCGGGGATAAAGACGGCTACACCTTC
CASIGDKDGYTF
>NA|TRBV6-5|TRBJ1-5|NA
TGTGCCAGCATAGACCGGGACGGACTCAATCAGCCCCAGCATTTT
CASIDRDGLNQPQHF
>NA|TRBV4-3|TRBJ1-5|NA
TGCGCCAGCAGCCAACACCGGGACACTGCAAATCAGCCCCAGCATTTT
CASSQHRDTANQPQHF
>few|TRBV7-2|TRBJ1-3|NA
TGTGCCAGCAGCTTCGGGACGTCTGGAAACACCATATATTTT
CASSFGTSGNTIYF
>NA|TRBV5-6|TRBJ1-2|NA
TGTGCCAGCAGCTTGGATAGGGTATATGGCTACACCTTC
CASSLDRVYGYTF
>NA|TRBV11-2|TRBJ1-2|NA
TGTGCCAGCAGCTTTTCCCCAGACTACACCTTC
CASSFSPDYTF
>few|TRBV28|TRBJ1-5|NA
TGTGCCAGCAGTTTAGAGGGACTATTCAATCAGCCCCAGCATTTT
CASSLEGLFNQPQHF
>NA|TRBV12-3/TRBV12-4|TRBJ2-2|TRBD1
TGTGCCACCGAGACAGGGCACGGGGAGCTGTTTTTT
CATETGHGELFF
>NA|TRBV3-1/TRBV3-2|TRBJ1-3|NA
TGTGCCAGCAGCCAAGGGGCCCTGGGACGGGAGAAAGGAAACACCATATATTTT
CASSQGALGREKGNTIYF
>NA|TRBV5-1|TRBJ2-5|NA
TGCGCCAGCAGCCTGTGGCCTGGAGAAGAGACCCAGTACTTC
CASSLWPGEETQYF
>NA|TRBV9|TRBJ2-1|NA
TGTGCCAGCAGCTTAGAGGGGGTGGCCTACAATGAGCAGTTCTTC
CASSLEGVAYNEQFF
>NA|TRBV6-1|TRBJ1-6|NA
TGTGCCAGCAGTGTATCCTCTTACAGGGCCAGGAATTCACCCCTCCACTTT
CASSVSSYRARNSPLHF
>NA|TRBV3-1/TRBV3-2|TRBJ1-2|NA
TGTGCCAGCAGCCAAGATCTGGCAGTCTCTAACTATGGCTACACCTTC
CASSQDLAVSNYGYTF
>few|TRBV30|TRBJ1-6|NA
TGTGCCTGGACCCTACTGGGGGGATCACCCCTCCACTTT
CAWTLLGGSPLHF
>NA|TRBV27|TRBJ1-5|NA
TGTGCCAGCAGTTCTGGAGGGACAACAAATCAGCCCCAGCATTTT
CASSSGGTTNQPQHF
>NA|TRBV6-2/TRBV6-3|TRBJ1-2|NA
TGTGCCAGCAGTTACCGTGGAGCAGAACCGCAGATACTTGGCTACACCTTC
CASSYRGAEPQILGYTF
>once|TRBV2|TRBJ2-3|NA
TGTGCCAGCAGTGACTTGGTAGGGAGCACAGATACGCAGTATTTT
CASSDLVGSTDTQYF
>NA|TRBV30|TRBJ1-2|NA
TGTGCCTGGAGTGTAGTAGGAGGGATGGATGGCTACACCTTC
CAWSVVGGMDGYTF
>once|TRBV3-1/TRBV3-2|TRBJ2-6|NA
TGTGCCAGCAGCCAAGAGGCCGGGGCCAACGTCCTGACTTTC
CASSQEAGANVLTF
>NA|TRBV25-1|TRBJ2-5|NA
TGTGCCAGCAGTGAATATTTGGACAGCAAAGATACCCAGTACTTC
CASSEYLDSKDTQYF
>NA|TRBV5-6|TRBJ1-2|TRBD1
TGTGCCAGCAGCGCCGTGACAGGGAATAACTATGGCTACACCTTC
CASSAVTGNNYGYTF
>NA|TRBV5-4|TRBJ1-3|NA
TGTGCCAGCAGCCGAGGTGGCTCTGGAAACACCATATATTTT
CASSRGGSGNTIYF
>NA|TRBV30|TRBJ2-1|NA
TGTGCCTGGAGGACTAACAATGAGCAGTTCTTC
CAWRTNNEQFF